The text below deals with one TCR beta chain. Per germline, CDR1 LNHDA and CDR2 SQIVND (reference sequence). The CDR3 length is 15 residues. The V segment lost 11 bases and the J segment 1 base; nucleotides outside the gene matches: 11. The sample comes from a study of blood T cell repertoires in COVID-19. Study context: Sample material is recorded as cDNA or gDNA derived from T cells, B-cell-depleted T cells, or PBMCs.

In the authors' workflow: It was from reference gene primer amplification that nucleated cell counts were estimated. Profiled with immunoSEQ multiplex PCR; TCRdb holds only in-frame clones, not every one. V and J calls and clone size follow that table, whereas D and trimming were derived from the DNA. Of 200,000 to 300,000 clones listed, over 80% were seen once; the top ten hold approximately 1.4%. The chain joins TRBV19 to TRBJ1-5; 7 bases are a match to TRBD1. This clonotype was obtained from a woman aged 40 to 50 who had recovered from COVID-19. Sequencing was done on a sample of peripheral blood. In DNA, the CDR3 is TGTGCCCAGATGCCCGACAGGGTCAGCAATCAGCCCCAGCATTTT. It translates to CAQMPDRVSNQPQHF.